What follows describes a single T cell receptor beta chain. No antigen is known for it. The CDR3 runs to 14 residues. Germline CDR1 reads MNHEY; CDR2 reads SVGAGI. Trimming took off 8 bases at V and 2 bases at J, with 15 bases between the two ends. Researchers ran the PCR with 60 Vbeta and 13 Jbeta primers. Method: immunoSEQ multiplex PCR; TCRdb's copy keeps in-frame clones and lacks some. The sample includes roughly 200,000 clones, 70% to 80% of them seen just once. This entry is derived from a study of cytomegalovirus exposure and HLA in healthy donors. Broader study findings: There were a few CMV-associated chains whose specificity for CMV antigens was confirmed in vitro.

This chain joins TRBV6-5 and TRBJ1-2; D perhaps matches TRBD1 (5 bases). The origin of this receptor is a male donor in good health and CMV-seronegative. Sequencing was carried out using PBMCs. CDR3 bases: TGTGCCAGCTTGAGGAGGGGAACAAACTATGGCTACACCTTC. It codes for CASLRRGTNYGYTF.